This T cell receptor beta chain was recorded in a study of spatial heterogeneity in lung cancer. Described time point: blood at routine non-recurrence follow-up after resection. No cell sorting; template was whole RNA from tumor, lung tissue or PBMC. With 7 bases removed from V and 0 bases from J, the gap between germline ends came to 9 bases. CDR3 length: 13 amino acids. Germline-derived CDR1 and CDR2 are MNHEY and SVGAGI. Every cDNA TCR molecule received its own unique molecular identifier. Using its own MiXCR run on the 5' RACE reads, TCRdb lists one record per CDR3 protein. The table has 25,000 or so distinct CDR3 sequences, roughly 6% seen once. Relative to its sample, this clonotype is medium-sized.

The sequence derives from a male donor with early-stage non-small cell lung cancer. The rearrangement uses TRBV6-5 and TRBJ1-1; D may be TRBD1 (6 bases). Specimen: PBMCs, collected at follow-up. For the CDR3, the DNA is TGTGCCAGCAATCCAGGGGTGAACACTGAAGCTTTCTTT. It is translated as CASNPGVNTEAFF.